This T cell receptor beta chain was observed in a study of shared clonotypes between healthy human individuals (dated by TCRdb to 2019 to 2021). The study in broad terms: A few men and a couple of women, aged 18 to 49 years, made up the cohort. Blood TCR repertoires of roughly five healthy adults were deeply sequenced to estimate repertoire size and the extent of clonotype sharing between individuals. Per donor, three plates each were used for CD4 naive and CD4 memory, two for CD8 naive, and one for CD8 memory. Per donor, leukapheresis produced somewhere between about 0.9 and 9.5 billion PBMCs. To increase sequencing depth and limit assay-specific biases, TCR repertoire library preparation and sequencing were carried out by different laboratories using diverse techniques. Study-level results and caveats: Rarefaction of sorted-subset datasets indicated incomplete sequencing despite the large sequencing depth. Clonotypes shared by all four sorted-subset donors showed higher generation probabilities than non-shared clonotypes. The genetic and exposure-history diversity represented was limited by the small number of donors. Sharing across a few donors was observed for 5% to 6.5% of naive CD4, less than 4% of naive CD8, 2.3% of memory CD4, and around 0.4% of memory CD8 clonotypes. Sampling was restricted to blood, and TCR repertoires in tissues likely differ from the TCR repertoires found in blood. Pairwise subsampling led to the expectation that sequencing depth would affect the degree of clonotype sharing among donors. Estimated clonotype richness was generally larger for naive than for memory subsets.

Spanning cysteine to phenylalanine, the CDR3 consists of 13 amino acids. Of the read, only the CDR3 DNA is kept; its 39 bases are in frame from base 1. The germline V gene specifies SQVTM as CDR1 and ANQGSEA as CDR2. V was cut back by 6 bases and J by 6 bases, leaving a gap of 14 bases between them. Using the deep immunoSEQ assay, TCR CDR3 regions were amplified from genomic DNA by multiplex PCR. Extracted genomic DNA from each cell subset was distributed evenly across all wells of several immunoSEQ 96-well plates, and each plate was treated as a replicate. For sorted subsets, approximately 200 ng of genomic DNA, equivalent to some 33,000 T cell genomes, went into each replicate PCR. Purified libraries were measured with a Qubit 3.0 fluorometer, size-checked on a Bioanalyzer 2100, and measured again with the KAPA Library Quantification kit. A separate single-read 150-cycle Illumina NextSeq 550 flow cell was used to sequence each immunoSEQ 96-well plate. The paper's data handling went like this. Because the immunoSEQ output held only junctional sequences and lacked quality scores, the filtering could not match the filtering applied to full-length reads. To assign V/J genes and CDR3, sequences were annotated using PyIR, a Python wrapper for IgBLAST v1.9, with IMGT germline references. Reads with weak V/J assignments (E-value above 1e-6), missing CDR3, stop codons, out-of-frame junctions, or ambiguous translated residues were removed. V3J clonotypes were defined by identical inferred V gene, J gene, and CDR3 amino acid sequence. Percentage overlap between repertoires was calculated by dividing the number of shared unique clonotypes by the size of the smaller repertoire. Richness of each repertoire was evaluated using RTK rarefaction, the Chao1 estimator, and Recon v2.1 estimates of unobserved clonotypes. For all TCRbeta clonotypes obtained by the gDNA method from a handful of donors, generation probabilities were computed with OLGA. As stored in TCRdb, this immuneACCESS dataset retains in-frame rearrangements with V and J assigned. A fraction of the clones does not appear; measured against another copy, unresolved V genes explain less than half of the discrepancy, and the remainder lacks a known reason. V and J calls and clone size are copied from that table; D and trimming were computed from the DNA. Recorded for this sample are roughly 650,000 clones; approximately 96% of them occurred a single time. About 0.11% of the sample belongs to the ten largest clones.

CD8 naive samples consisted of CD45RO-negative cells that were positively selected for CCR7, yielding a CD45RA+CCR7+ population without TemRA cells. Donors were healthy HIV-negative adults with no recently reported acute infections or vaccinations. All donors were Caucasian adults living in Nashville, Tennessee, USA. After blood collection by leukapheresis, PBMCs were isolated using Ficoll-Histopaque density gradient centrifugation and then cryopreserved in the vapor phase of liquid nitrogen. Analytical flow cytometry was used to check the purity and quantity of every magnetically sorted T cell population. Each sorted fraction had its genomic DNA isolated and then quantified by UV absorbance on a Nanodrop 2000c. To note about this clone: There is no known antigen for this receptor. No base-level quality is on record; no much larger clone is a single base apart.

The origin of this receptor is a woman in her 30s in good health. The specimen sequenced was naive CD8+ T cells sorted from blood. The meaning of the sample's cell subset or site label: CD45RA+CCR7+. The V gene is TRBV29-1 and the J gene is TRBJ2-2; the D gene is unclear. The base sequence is TGCAGCGTGCAGATCGGGTTTCCCGGGGAGCTGTTTTTT. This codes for CSVQIGFPGELFF.